This is a list of T cell receptor beta chains from one sample in a study of blood T cells in healthy people across ages. TCRdb passed the 5' RACE reads through MiXCR, listing each CDR3 protein once. Among over 700,000 distinct CDR3 sequences, approximately 55% were seen once, and the ten largest hold around 41%. The sample comprised blood. These receptors came from an elderly man in good health. CDR3s include the opening cysteine and the closing phenylalanine or tryptophan. A D gene is named only where the DNA matches it firmly. Only some rows state a clone size, as once, few, many or a class for expanded clones.

>TRBV10-3|.|TRBJ1-2|.
TGTGCCATCAGTGGAGAGTATGATGGCTACACCTTC
CAISGEYDGYTF
>TRBV27|.|TRBJ1-5|TRBD1
TGTGCCAGCAGGGTGCGCGGGACAGGGCACAATCAGCCCCGGCATTTT
CASRVRGTGHNQPRHF
>TRBV3-1|.|TRBJ1-5|TRBD1
TGTGCCAGCAGCCTGACAGGGGGCTACAATCAGCCCCAGCATTTT
CASSLTGGYNQPQHF
>TRBV5-1|.|TRBJ2-3|TRBD2
TGCGCCAGCAGCGGGACTATCGGGTCAGATACGCAGTATTTT
CASSGTIGSDTQYF
>TRBV2|.|TRBJ1-1|.
TGTGCCAGCAGCCGACAGGATTTACCGAACACTGAAGCTTTCTTT
CASSRQDLPNTEAFF
>TRBV18|.|TRBJ2-1|.
TGTGCCAACTCACCACCTTCAACGGGTATTTTGAATGAGCAGTTCTTC
CANSPPSTGILNEQFF
>TRBV29-1|.|TRBJ2-5|.
TGCAGCGTGCTCTGGAATGAGCAGTACTTC
CSVLWNEQYF
>TRBV20-1|.|TRBJ2-1|TRBD2
TGCAGTGCAAACGTAGCGGGTGCCTTATATGAGCAGTTCTTC
CSANVAGALYEQFF
>TRBV29-1|.|TRBJ2-1|.
TGCAGCGTTTTAAGTCCGGGAGAGACCCAGTTCTTC
CSVLSPGETQFF
>TRBV18|few|TRBJ2-1|.
TGTGCCAGCTCACCAGGCACAAGGTTCTCCTACAATGAGCAGTTCTTC
CASSPGTRFSYNEQFF
>TRBV7-8|few|TRBJ2-7|.
TGTGCCAGCAGCTTAGGGCCTGAGTACTACGAGCAGTACTTC
CASSLGPEYYEQYF
>TRBV7-2|.|TRBJ2-7|TRBD2
TGTGCCAGCAGCCCCGGGACTAGCGCTCTCTACGAGCAGTACTTC
CASSPGTSALYEQYF
>TRBV7-9|.|TRBJ2-3|.
TGTGCCAGCAGCAGTGGCCCTAGCAGGAGGGCCGAAGATACGCAGTATTTT
CASSSGPSRRAEDTQYF
>TRBV12-5|.|TRBJ2-1|TRBD2
TGTGCTAGTGGTTTGATACTAGCGGGAGCAGGTAATGAGCAGTTCTTC
CASGLILAGAGNEQFF
>TRBV20-1|.|TRBJ2-1|.
TGCAGTGCCACAAACGGTGGCACAGGCTCCTACAATGAGCAGTTCTTC
CSATNGGTGSYNEQFF
>TRBV11-2|.|TRBJ2-7|.
TGTGCCAGCAGCCCAGTAGTCGACTACGAGCAGTACTTC
CASSPVVDYEQYF
>TRBV12-3/TRBV12-4|.|TRBJ2-1|TRBD1
TGTGCCAGCAGTTTAGGGGGGACAGGCAAGGCAAATGAGCAGTTCTTC
CASSLGGTGKANEQFF
>TRBV2|few|TRBJ2-5|.
TGTGCCAGCAGTGAAGGTCAATACCAAGAGACCCAGTACTTC
CASSEGQYQETQYF
>TRBV24-1|.|TRBJ1-2|TRBD1
TGTGCCACCAGTGACCTACAGGGGGCAAAGGGCTACACCTTC
CATSDLQGAKGYTF
>TRBV7-9|.|TRBJ1-1|.
TGTGCCAGCCTTCAGGATCTGAACACTGAAGCTTTCTTT
CASLQDLNTEAFF
>TRBV7-8|.|TRBJ1-5|TRBD1
TGTGCCAGCAGCCTAAGGACAGGTCCCATCGATCAGCCCCAGCATTTT
CASSLRTGPIDQPQHF
>TRBV7-2|few|TRBJ2-4|TRBD2
TGTGCCAGCAGCGAAGGAGGGAGGGAAAACATTCAGTACTTC
CASSEGGRENIQYF
>TRBV29-1|many|TRBJ2-3|TRBD2
TGCAGCGCTAGGGGGACTAGCGGGAGTGGGGATACGCAGTATTTT
CSARGTSGSGDTQYF
>TRBV12-3/TRBV12-4|.|TRBJ2-1|.
TGTGCCAGCAGTTTACCCGGACAGGAGGAGGGGTTTTACAATGAGCAGTTCTTC
CASSLPGQEEGFYNEQFF